Described below is a single T cell receptor (beta chain) sequence and its context. This CDR3 contains 13 residues. CDR1 is SQVTM and CDR2 is ANQGSEA in the germline V gene. With 3 bases removed from V and 8 bases from J, the gap between germline ends came to 16 bases. This sample is part of a study of blood T cell repertoires in COVID-19. Repertoires were generated with immunoSEQ multiplex PCR, while TCRdb's copy carries only in-frame clones and drops some. There are about 48,000 clones in the sample; approximately 90% occur only once, and approximately 28% lies in the top ten. V is TRBV29-1 and J is TRBJ1-1; D call uncertain. The sequenced sample consisted of peripheral blood. This receptor was identified in a woman aged 80 or older with acute or convalescent COVID-19. CDR3: CSVDFSDTKEAFF. In nucleotides, the CDR3 is TGCAGCGTTGATTTTAGCGATACAAAAGAAGCTTTCTTT.